Below are 21 T cell receptor beta chains sequenced from a single sample in a study of blood T cell repertoires in COVID-19. Produced via immunoSEQ multiplex PCR; TCRdb's table is partial and in-frame only. The table lists about 130,000 clones, 90% of them singletons. Sequencing input: peripheral blood. These receptors all come from a man aged 45-65 years with active COVID-19.

This sequence joins TRBV25-1 and TRBJ1-5; tentatively, D is TRBD1 (5 bases). Germline loops: CDR1 MGHDK, CDR2 SYGVNS. CDR3 length: 16 residues. Trimming pared 2 bases from V and 0 bases from J, leaving 11 bases between. CDR3 loop: CASSEGGGHSNQPQHF. CDR3 sequence (DNA): TGTGCCAGCAGTGAAGGGGGAGGACATAGCAATCAGCCCCAGCATTTT. The full variable domain, its missing parts supplied by reference TRBV25-1 and TRBJ1-5, is EADIYQTPRYLVIGTGKKITLECSQTMGHDKMYWYQQDPGMELHLIHYSYGVNSTEKGDLSSESTVSRIRTEHFPLTLESARPSHTSQYLCASSEGGGHSNQPQHFGDGTRLSIL.

Regarding this clone: The sample contains more than one DNA sequence encoding this CDR3. The rearrangement links TRBV9 to TRBJ1-6, with D possibly being TRBD1 (5 bases). Per the germline V gene, CDR1 is SGDLS and CDR2 is YYNGEE. V lost 0 bases, J lost 7 bases, and 11 bases lay in between. CDR3 length: 15 residues. CDR3 region: CASSVEARANSPLHF. CDR3 DNA: TGTGCCAGCAGCGTAGAGGCCAGGGCCAATTCACCCCTCCACTTT.

The V gene is TRBV24-1, the J gene TRBJ2-1; the match to TRBD2 covers 13 bases. Looked up from germline, CDR1 is KGHDR and CDR2 is SFDVKD. Trimming took 1 base from V and 10 from J; bases not matched to a gene: 15. CDR3 size: 19 residues. CDR3 sequence reads: CATSDFGRGGLAGALEQFF. For the CDR3, the DNA is TGTGCCACCAGTGATTTTGGCAGGGGAGGACTAGCGGGGGCGTTAGAGCAGTTCTTC.

The V and J genes are TRBV12-2 and TRBJ2-5; the D segment call TRBD2 is taken from the table without a DNA check. TRBV12-2 is a documented pseudogene. The CDR3 totals 16 residues. The CDR3 protein is CASRLVWLEGQETQYF. The CDR3 bases are TGTGCAAGTCGCTTAGTGTGGCTAGAAGGCCAAGAGACCCAGTACTTC.

The chain carries TRBV7-3 and TRBJ2-3, with D possibly matching TRBD2 (5 bases). This CDR3 region has 14 residues. CDR1 is SGHTA, CDR2 FQGTGA, per germline. Trimming shortened V by 5 bases and J by 1 base, and 10 bases separated the two germline ends. CDR3 sequence reads: CASSPGGGTDTQYF. The DNA for the CDR3 is TGTGCCAGCAGCCCCGGAGGAGGCACAGATACGCAGTATTTT.

The chain carries TRBV4-2 and TRBJ2-3, with TRBD2 matching 13 bases. Per the germline V gene, CDR1 is LGHNA and CDR2 is YNFKEQ. CDR3 length equals 19 residues. With V trimmed by 4 bases and J by 1 base, 11 bases remained unmatched. The CDR3 loop is CASSPQTSGRRSGTDTQYF. The DNA of the CDR3 is TGTGCCAGCAGCCCACAGACTAGCGGGAGGAGGAGTGGCACAGATACGCAGTATTTT.

V and J are TRBV6-5 and TRBJ1-2, with TRBD1 matching 10 bases. With V trimmed by 8 bases and J by 6 bases, 3 bases remained unmatched. Per germline, CDR1 MNHEY and CDR2 SVGAGI. There are 12 residues in the CDR3. CDR3 DNA: TGTGCCAGCGACAGGGGGCCGGATGGCTACACCTTC. Translating gives CASDRGPDGYTF.

This rearrangement joins TRBV7-9 to TRBJ2-1, with TRBD2 identical over 8 bases. The J segment lost 6 bases and the V segment lost 3 bases, leaving 1 base of the junction unmatched. Germline assignment: CDR1 SEHNR and CDR2 FQNEAQ (reference sequence). This CDR3 spans 13 amino acids. CDR3 sequence reads: CASSFGTSNEQFF. In DNA form, the CDR3 reads TGTGCCAGCAGCTTCGGGACTAGCAATGAGCAGTTCTTC. The whole variable domain, filled in from reference TRBV7-9 and TRBJ2-1, reads DTGVSQNPRHKITKRGQNVTFRCDPISEHNRLYWYRQTLGQGPEFLTYFQNEAQLEKSRLLSDRFSAERPKGSFSTLEIQRTEQGDSAMYLCASSFGTSNEQFFGPGTRLTVL.

The chain employs TRBV6-5 and TRBJ1-6; TRBD1 aligns across 12 bases. From germline, CDR1 is MNHEY and CDR2 SVGAGI. V shed 2 bases, J shed 7 bases, and the junction held 3 bases outside the gene matches. This CDR3 has 16 residues. The CDR3 protein is CASSYTGQGANSPLHF. For the CDR3, the DNA is TGTGCCAGCAGTTACACGGGACAGGGGGCGAATTCACCCCTCCACTTT.

J is TRBJ2-5 and V is TRBV19, with 7 nucleotides matching TRBD2. The junction had 5 bases not matched to a gene; V was cut back by 0 bases and J by 1 base. Germline lookup yields CDR1 LNHDA and CDR2 SQIVND (reference sequence). The CDR3 is made up of 16 amino acids. The CDR3 protein is CASSIDGRGSQETQYF. The CDR3 bases are TGTGCCAGTAGTATAGATGGGCGGGGGAGCCAAGAGACCCAGTACTTC. Using reference TRBV19 and TRBJ2-5 for the parts outside the CDR3, the full variable domain is DGGITQSPKYLFRKEGQNVTLSCEQNLNHDAMYWYRQDPGQGLRLIYYSQIVNDFQKGDIAEGYSVSREKKESFPLTVTSAQKNPTAFYLCASSIDGRGSQETQYFGPGTRLLVL.

CDR3 sequence reads: CASSVERDSYTYEQYF. The CDR3 DNA sequence: TGTGCCAGCAGCGTAGAAAGGGACTCCTATACCTACGAGCAGTACTTC. The V and J genes are TRBV9 and TRBJ2-7; D is perhaps TRBD2 (6 bases). The germline CDR1 and CDR2 sequences are SGDLS and YYNGEE. V lost 0 bases and J 2 bases, leaving 15 bases between the germline ends. The CDR3 contains 16 residues.

The chain employs TRBV7-9 and TRBJ1-3, with unresolved D. The length of the CDR3 is 13 residues. V was clipped by 5 bases and J by 2 bases, with 7 bases between them. Germline V lookup: CDR1 SEHNR, CDR2 FQNEAQ (reference sequence). The CDR3 coding sequence is TGTGCCAGCAGCCTAGGTACTGGAAACACCATATATTTT. Its translation: CASSLGTGNTIYF.

The rearrangement joins TRBV3-1 (or the pseudogene TRBV3-2) to TRBJ1-5, with TRBD1 matching 8 bases. From germline, CDR1 is LGHDT and CDR2 YNNKEL (reference sequence). The CDR3 spans 15 residues. Germline trimming cut 3 bases from V and 3 bases from J; bases unmatched to any gene: 4. The CDR3 bases are TGTGCCAGCAGCCATGGGACAGGATCCAATCAGCCCCAGCATTTT. This encodes CASSHGTGSNQPQHF.

In this sample, this clone turned up many times. V and J are TRBV6-5 and TRBJ1-4; 7 positions agree with TRBD1. V shed 6 bases and J 8 bases; nucleotides not matched to a gene: 9. The CDR3 length is 14 residues. CDR1 MNHEY and CDR2 SVGAGI come from the germline V gene. The CDR3 is CASSRRDRLEKLFF. The CDR3 coding sequence is TGTGCCAGCAGCCGCCGGGACAGACTCGAAAAACTGTTTTTT.

CDR3 amino acids: CASRGGRGNYEQYF. CDR3 bases: TGTGCCAGCAGAGGGGGCAGGGGGAACTACGAGCAGTACTTC. The rearrangement uses TRBV6-5 and TRBJ2-7, with 7 bases matching TRBD1. V was clipped by 6 bases and J by 3 bases; unmatched bases: 8. This CDR3 is built from 14 residues. From germline, CDR1 is MNHEY and CDR2 SVGAGI.

CDR3 in DNA: TGTGCCAGCAGCCAAGAACACGGGGGGATTGTTTCCTACAATGAGCAGTTCTTC. Translating gives CASSQEHGGIVSYNEQFF. The chain employs TRBV14 and TRBJ2-1; the match to TRBD2 covers 7 bases. Germline loops: CDR1 SGHDN, CDR2 FVKESK. Losses at the gene ends were 0 bases for V and 1 base for J; bases not matched to a gene: 9. The CDR3 has 18 amino acids.

The J gene is TRBJ2-3, the V gene TRBV2; D might be TRBD2 (6 bases). V was trimmed by 4 bases and J by 7 bases, leaving 18 bases between them. CDR1 is SNHLY, CDR2 FYNNEI, per germline. This CDR3 comprises 15 residues. The CDR3 sequence is CASSGSGSTRNTQYF. For the CDR3, the DNA is TGTGCCAGCAGTGGTAGCGGCTCCACGCGGAATACGCAGTATTTT. The full variable domain, completed using reference TRBV2 and TRBJ2-3, is EPEVTQTPSHQVTQMGQEVILRCVPISNHLYFYWYRQILGQKVEFLVSFYNNEISEKSEIFDDQFSVERPDGSNFTLKIRSTKLEDSAMYFCASSGSGSTRNTQYFGPGTRLTVL.

The chain employs TRBV3-1 (or the pseudogene TRBV3-2) and TRBJ1-6; TRBD1 matches 7 bases. V was clipped by 4 bases and J by 10 bases; unmatched bases: 7. The germline V gene encodes CDR1 LGHDT and CDR2 YNNKEL (reference sequence). This CDR3 is 14 amino acids long. The DNA for the CDR3 is TGTGCCAGCAGCCCGTCAGGGGGGAACTCACCCCTCCACTTT. It codes for CASSPSGGNSPLHF.

This chain links TRBV7-6 with TRBJ2-1; D perhaps matches TRBD2 (7 bases). This CDR3 region has 16 residues. Germline V CDR1 and CDR2: SGHVS, FNYEAQ. V was trimmed by 1 base and J by 5 bases, leaving 15 bases between them. In DNA, the CDR3 is TGTGCCAGCAGCTTAGGGGCGCGGGGGCAGCACAATGAGCAGTTCTTC. Its protein product is CASSLGARGQHNEQFF.

This clone was recorded a few times. The CDR3: CASSQDYGGRLNYGYTF. CDR3 DNA: TGTGCCAGCAGCCAAGATTACGGGGGACGGCTTAACTATGGCTACACCTTC. V and J are TRBV3-1 (or the pseudogene TRBV3-2) and TRBJ1-2; a possible D gene is TRBD1 (5 bases). V gave up 0 bases and J gave up 1 base, with 15 bases separating them. Germline CDR1 is LGHDT and CDR2 is YNNKEL (reference sequence). The CDR3 totals 17 residues.

CDR3 region: CASRSGGRETQYF. Written as DNA, the CDR3 is TGTGCCAGTAGATCAGGGGGCAGGGAGACCCAGTACTTC. This chain uses TRBV19 with TRBJ2-5; 8 bases map to TRBD1. V trimming: 6 bases; J trimming: 5 bases; junction bases outside the gene matches: 5. There are 13 residues in the CDR3. Looked up from germline, CDR1 is LNHDA and CDR2 is SQIVND (reference sequence).